A selection of T cell receptor beta chains follows, all from one sample in a study of blood T cell repertoires in COVID-19. Repertoires were generated with immunoSEQ multiplex PCR, while TCRdb's copy carries only in-frame clones and drops some. This sample has around 67,000 clones, with roughly 82% found just once. The specimen was peripheral blood. Every receptor here comes from a man aged 80 or over with active COVID-19. The CDR3 runs from the conserved cysteine through the conserved F or W. The D gene is left open where the match is weak. Size values are once, few and many counts, or a class for expanded clones, and some rows have none.

size	V	J	D	DNA	CDR3
-	TRBV6-6	TRBJ2-7	TRBD2	TGTGCCAGCAGTAGAAGCGGGAGGTCCTACGAGCAGTACTTC	CASSRSGRSYEQYF
-	TRBV11-2	TRBJ2-7	-	TGTGCCAGCAGCTTAGATAGACAGACGGAGCAGTACTTC	CASSLDRQTEQYF
-	TRBV15	TRBJ2-3	-	TGTGCCACCAGCAGAGATCGGCTTGAGGTTAGCACAGATACGCAGTATTTT	CATSRDRLEVSTDTQYF
-	TRBV6-5	TRBJ2-3	-	TGTGCCAGCACGGAGGGCCAGAGCCTCACAGATACGCAGTATTTT	CASTEGQSLTDTQYF
once	TRBV30	TRBJ1-4	-	TGTGCCTGGAGTCCTCAGGGGCCCGGTGAAAAACTGTTTTTT	CAWSPQGPGEKLFF
-	TRBV18	TRBJ1-5	TRBD1	TGTGCCAGCTCACCACAAAATGTAAAGCGACAGGGGTCGATAGTCAATCAGCCCCAGCATTTT	CASSPQNVKRQGSIVNQPQHF
-	TRBV5-6	TRBJ2-7	-	TGTGCCAGCAGCTTTGGGCTTGACTACGAGCAGTACTTC	CASSFGLDYEQYF
-	TRBV6-5	TRBJ2-2	-	TGTGCCAGCAGTTACTCGACCCTAGGTGACACCGGGGAGCTGTTTTTT	CASSYSTLGDTGELFF
-	TRBV7-9	TRBJ2-1	TRBD2	TGTGCCAGCAGCACACAACTAGCGGGCCTTTACAATGAGCAGTTCTTC	CASSTQLAGLYNEQFF
few	TRBV5-1	TRBJ2-5	-	TGCGCCAGCACCCCTAGCCTGGCCCAAGAGACCCAGTACTTC	CASTPSLAQETQYF
-	TRBV19	TRBJ2-7	-	TGTGCCAGTAGTGGCGGGGCCTACGAGCAGTACTTC	CASSGGAYEQYF
once	TRBV4-3	TRBJ2-5	TRBD2	TGCGCCAGCAGCCAAGTCCGGGGGGGGCGGAATTTGGGAGAGACCCAGTACTTC	CASSQVRGGRNLGETQYF
-	TRBV18	TRBJ1-1	-	TGTGCCAGCTCACCGAACACAGGGAACACTGAAGCTTTCTTT	CASSPNTGNTEAFF
-	TRBV5-1	TRBJ2-7	-	TGCGCCAGCAGCTTGGAAAACACAGCCTACGAGCAGTACTTC	CASSLENTAYEQYF
-	TRBV19	TRBJ1-1	-	TGTGCCAGTAGGGGGTCAGGGGACACTGAAGCTTTCTTT	CASRGSGDTEAFF
-	TRBV28	TRBJ1-6	-	TGTGCCAGCAGTTTACTCCAGGGGAATTCACCCCTCCACTTT	CASSLLQGNSPLHF
-	TRBV29-1	TRBJ2-7	-	TGCAGCGTTACCCGGGGTAGCTTGGGTTCCTACGAGCAGTACTTC	CSVTRGSLGSYEQYF
few	TRBV5-4	TRBJ1-2	TRBD1	TGTGCCAGCAGCCGCGGACAGGGGCCAGCCGGGGAGGGCTACACCTTC	CASSRGQGPAGEGYTF
-	TRBV19	TRBJ2-5	TRBD2	TGTGCCAGTAAAGTTGGGGGACTAGAAAGAGAGACCCAGTACTTC	CASKVGGLERETQYF
-	TRBV11-2	TRBJ1-1	TRBD1	TGTGCCAGCAGCATAACAGGGGTAGCTTTCTTT	CASSITGVAFF
few	TRBV28	TRBJ2-1	-	TGTGCCAGCAGCGTTGGCGGGACTCGCAATGAGCAGTTCTTC	CASSVGGTRNEQFF
-	TRBV15	TRBJ2-3	-	TGTGCCACCAGCAGAGGTCAAACAGGGTCTCGCACAGATACGCAGTATTTT	CATSRGQTGSRTDTQYF
-	TRBV3-1/TRBV3-2	TRBJ2-5	-	TGTGCCAGCAACCAAGCGACTATCCAAGAGACCCAGTACTTC	CASNQATIQETQYF
-	TRBV7-2	TRBJ2-1	-	TGTGCCAGCAGCTTAGGGGCGGGCGTCTCTACCTACAATGAGCAGTTCTTC	CASSLGAGVSTYNEQFF
once	TRBV3-1/TRBV3-2	TRBJ2-5	-	TGTGCCAGCAGCCTTCGGGGTTTTCAAGAGACCCAGTACTTC	CASSLRGFQETQYF
-	TRBV27	TRBJ2-5	-	TGTGCCAGCAGGAACACCGGCGGGGAGACCCAGTACTTC	CASRNTGGETQYF
-	TRBV10-3	TRBJ1-2	-	TGTGCCATCAGTGAGCGTTCGAACTATGGCTACACCTTC	CAISERSNYGYTF
few	TRBV10-2	TRBJ2-3	-	TGCGCCAGCAGTGAAACAGTTAGGGGAGATACGCAGTATTTT	CASSETVRGDTQYF
once	TRBV7-3	TRBJ1-2	TRBD1	TGTGCCAGCAGCCGAACAGGGGATCAAGGGGGCTACACCTTC	CASSRTGDQGGYTF
-	TRBV9	TRBJ2-1	TRBD2	TGTGCCAGCAGCGTGAGCGGGAGCTCCTACAATGAGCAGTTCTTC	CASSVSGSSYNEQFF
-	TRBV24-1	TRBJ2-7	TRBD1	TGTGCCACCAGTGATTCTAGGGGGCGTCTTGGCTACGAGCAGTACTTC	CATSDSRGRLGYEQYF
-	TRBV9	TRBJ2-2	TRBD1	TGTGCCAGCAGCGCAGGGGGCCAGCTAAACACCGGGGAGCTGTTTTTT	CASSAGGQLNTGELFF
-	TRBV6-2/TRBV6-3	TRBJ2-1	TRBD1	TGTGCCAGCAGTTACTCGAAGTTGAGGGGGCAGAATGAGCAGTTCTTC	CASSYSKLRGQNEQFF
-	TRBV19	TRBJ1-6	TRBD1	TGTGCCAGTAACGTACAGGGGGCTAATTCACCCCTCCACTTT	CASNVQGANSPLHF
-	TRBV6-5	TRBJ1-4	-	TGTGCCAGCAGTACCGGGTCAACGTCCGAAAAACTGTTTTTT	CASSTGSTSEKLFF
-	TRBV7-2	TRBJ1-2	-	TGTGCCAGCAGCCCACATTCAGGGAAAGGCTACACCTTC	CASSPHSGKGYTF
-	TRBV5-4	TRBJ2-5	TRBD2	TGTGCCAGCAGCCGGACTAGCGTAAGACAAGAGACCCAGTACTTC	CASSRTSVRQETQYF
few	TRBV12-3/TRBV12-4	TRBJ1-1	TRBD1	TGTGCCAGCAGTTCCGGACAGGGTAGAGCTTTCTTT	CASSSGQGRAFF
-	TRBV10-3	TRBJ2-2	TRBD2	TGTGCCATCAGTGGTAAGGGGGGACTAGCAAGTACCGGGGAGCTGTTTTTT	CAISGKGGLASTGELFF
-	TRBV7-2	TRBJ2-3	-	TGTGCCAGCAGCCTGAGCCCCTTAGCGTTCTCTAGCACAGATACGCAGTATTTT	CASSLSPLAFSSTDTQYF
few	TRBV4-3	TRBJ2-3	TRBD2	TGCGCCAGCAGCCAAGATATCCTGTTAGCGGGAGCGGTAGATACGCAGTATTTT	CASSQDILLAGAVDTQYF